Listed below are T cell receptor beta chains from one sample, sequenced in a study of blood T cell repertoires in COVID-19. Data came from immunoSEQ multiplex PCR; TCRdb stores just in-frame clones and leaves some out. The sample includes tens of thousands of clones, about 82% of them seen just once. Sequencing used peripheral blood. The origin of the receptors is a woman aged 60-75 years with acute or convalescent COVID-19. The CDR3 runs from the conserved cysteine through the conserved F or W. A D gene is named only where the DNA matches it firmly. Clone sizes are given selectively: once, few, many, or a class where the clone is expanded.

D	size	V	length	J	DNA	CDR3
NA	NA	TRBV7-3	13	TRBJ1-1	TGTGCCAGCAGCTTAAACAGGAACACTGAAGCTTTCTTT	CASSLNRNTEAFF
NA	NA	TRBV3-1/TRBV3-2	16	TRBJ1-5	TGTGCCAGCAGCCCTCTTGCAGGGGCGCTGGGTCAGCCCCAGCATTTT	CASSPLAGALGQPQHF
NA	NA	TRBV7-3	15	TRBJ1-1	TGTGCCAGCAGCTGGACCGGGACTGGGAACACTGAAGCTTTCTTT	CASSWTGTGNTEAFF
TRBD1	few	TRBV6-2/TRBV6-3	15	TRBJ2-7	TGTGCCAGCAGTCCCCAGGACAGGGGGATCGGCGAGCAGTACTTC	CASSPQDRGIGEQYF
NA	NA	TRBV7-2	15	TRBJ2-7	TGTGCCAGCAGCTTAGGACGGGGAATTGACTACGAGCAGTACTTC	CASSLGRGIDYEQYF
NA	NA	TRBV3-1/TRBV3-2	17	TRBJ2-5	TGTGCCAGCAGCCAGGGCAGGGCTACTCATAAGGGAGAGACCCAGTACTTC	CASSQGRATHKGETQYF
TRBD1	NA	TRBV5-6	15	TRBJ1-2	TGTGCCAGCAGCTTCGATACAGGGGGACTATGGGGCTACACCTTC	CASSFDTGGLWGYTF
NA	NA	TRBV5-1	15	TRBJ1-6	TGCGCCAGCAGCCCAAGACAGCTAAGTAATTCACCCCTCCACTTT	CASSPRQLSNSPLHF
NA	NA	TRBV6-5	13	TRBJ1-2	TGTGCCAGGGAAGCGGGACAAGACTATGGCTACACCTTC	CAREAGQDYGYTF
NA	NA	TRBV14	16	TRBJ2-7	TGTGCCAGCAGCCAACTAAATCAGGGGAGAGCCTACGAGCAGTACTTC	CASSQLNQGRAYEQYF
NA	NA	TRBV6-2/TRBV6-3	17	TRBJ1-5	TGTGCCAGCAGTTATAATCCTGGGGGGGCGCCGGGTCAGCCCCAGCATTTT	CASSYNPGGAPGQPQHF
NA	NA	TRBV6-5	15	TRBJ1-3	TGTGCCAGCAGCCGGAAGGGGGAATCTGGAAACACCATATATTTT	CASSRKGESGNTIYF
TRBD1	NA	TRBV5-1	14	TRBJ1-4	TGCGCCAGCAGTCCCGGGACAGGGGGAGAAAAACTGTTTTTT	CASSPGTGGEKLFF
TRBD1	NA	TRBV7-9	15	TRBJ1-1	TGTGCCAGCAGCTTAACTGGACAGGGGAACACTGAAGCTTTCTTT	CASSLTGQGNTEAFF
NA	NA	TRBV24-1	16	TRBJ2-3	TGTGCCACCAGTGATTCTACTAGGGCTCCTTCGGATACGCAGTATTTT	CATSDSTRAPSDTQYF
TRBD1	NA	TRBV5-1	14	TRBJ1-5	TGCGCCAGCAGCCCAGGGACAGGGGATCAGCCCCAGCATTTT	CASSPGTGDQPQHF
NA	NA	TRBV7-2	15	TRBJ1-5	TGTGCCAGCAGCTTAGCTGGACAGCTTAATCAGCCCCAGCATTTT	CASSLAGQLNQPQHF
TRBD1	NA	TRBV7-2	15	TRBJ1-4	TGTGCCAGCAGCTTACAGACAGGGACTGGTGAAAAACTGTTTTTT	CASSLQTGTGEKLFF
TRBD1	NA	TRBV7-2	13	TRBJ2-5	TGTGCCAGCAGCTTACAGGGGGTAGAGACCCAGTACTTC	CASSLQGVETQYF
NA	NA	TRBV19	14	TRBJ2-3	TGTGCCAGTACAGGAGCGGATAGCACAGATACGCAGTATTTT	CASTGADSTDTQYF
NA	NA	TRBV5-1	12	TRBJ1-1	TGCGCCAGCAGCTCTGGACTAACCGGGGCTTTCTTT	CASSSGLTGAFF
NA	NA	TRBV18	16	TRBJ2-4	TGTGCCAGCTCACCACGAGGGCTGGGAAAAGAGGACATTCAGTACTTC	CASSPRGLGKEDIQYF
NA	NA	TRBV2	16	TRBJ2-3	TGTGCCAGCAGTGAAGCGGGGACTCTCCGGGCAGATACGCAGTATTTT	CASSEAGTLRADTQYF
NA	NA	TRBV25-1	15	TRBJ1-4	TGTGCCAGCAGTGAACGCCGACAGACTAATGAAAAACTGTTTTTT	CASSERRQTNEKLFF
NA	NA	TRBV10-2	13	TRBJ2-7	TGCGCCAGCAGTGAAGGGGGATCCTACGAGCAGTACTTC	CASSEGGSYEQYF
NA	NA	TRBV7-3	13	TRBJ1-1	TGTGCCAGCAGCCTTACAGGGAACACTGAAGCTTTCTTT	CASSLTGNTEAFF
TRBD1	few	TRBV10-3	15	TRBJ2-2	TGTGCCATCAGTCCTGACAGGGGGGGACCGAAGGAGCTGTTTTTT	CAISPDRGGPKELFF
TRBD1	NA	TRBV11-2	17	TRBJ1-6	TGTGCCAGCAGCCCGGGACAGGGGCGCTCTAGTAATTCACCCCTCCACTTT	CASSPGQGRSSNSPLHF
TRBD1	NA	TRBV7-9	14	TRBJ1-3	TGTGCCAGCAGCCCCGGGACAGGGGGGAACACCATATATTTT	CASSPGTGGNTIYF
NA	NA	TRBV2	14	TRBJ2-3	TGTGCCAGCGATTCGAGCCCGCCCACAGATACGCAGTATTTT	CASDSSPPTDTQYF
NA	NA	TRBV7-2	18	TRBJ2-4	TGTGCCAGCAGCTTAGGGGGCGGGCAGGGACTAGCCAAAAACATTCAGTACTTC	CASSLGGGQGLAKNIQYF
NA	NA	TRBV5-1	13	TRBJ1-4	TGCGCCAGCAGTCTAGATCAGGGGGAAAAACTGTTTTTT	CASSLDQGEKLFF
NA	NA	TRBV19	13	TRBJ1-6	TGTGCCAGTAGCTACTTCAATAATTCACCCCTCCACTTT	CASSYFNNSPLHF
NA	NA	TRBV4-1	14	TRBJ2-7	TGCGCCAGCAGCCAAGACGGGACTTTGGGGGAGCAGTACTTC	CASSQDGTLGEQYF
NA	few	TRBV5-5	15	TRBJ1-3	TGTGCCAGCAGCTTGGAACAGGCCTCTGGAAACACCATATATTTT	CASSLEQASGNTIYF
NA	few	TRBV4-3	17	TRBJ2-2	TGCGCCAGCAGCCAAGCCCGACAGGCCCGAGGAAGGGGGGAGCTGTTTTTT	CASSQARQARGRGELFF
NA	NA	TRBV4-1	15	TRBJ1-1	TGCGCCAGCAGCCAAGCCTGGACACTCGAGACTGAAGCTTTCTTT	CASSQAWTLETEAFF
TRBD1	NA	TRBV18	14	TRBJ1-5	TGTGCCAGCTCACCATTAACAGGGGATCAGCCCCAGCATTTT	CASSPLTGDQPQHF
TRBD1	NA	TRBV5-4	14	TRBJ1-2	TGTGCCAGCAGCTCAGAAGGGGGCTCGCATGGCTACACCTTC	CASSSEGGSHGYTF
NA	NA	TRBV4-1	15	TRBJ1-2	TGCGCCAGCAGCCCCGAGCCCCAAGTACGCTATGGCTACACCTTC	CASSPEPQVRYGYTF
TRBD1	NA	TRBV19	16	TRBJ1-5	TGTGCCAGTACCCCAGGGACCGGGACAGGGATTCAGCCCCAGCATTTT	CASTPGTGTGIQPQHF
NA	NA	TRBV7-9	13	TRBJ1-2	TGTGCCAGCAGCTTACCGAGTGGCTATGGCTACACCTTC	CASSLPSGYGYTF
TRBD2	NA	TRBV4-1	17	TRBJ2-5	TGCGCCAGCAGCCAAGGGATAGGACTAGCGGGGGAAGAGACCCAGTACTTC	CASSQGIGLAGEETQYF
NA	few	TRBV19	14	TRBJ1-6	TGTGCCAGTAGTATGTTGAGCGCTAATTCACCCCTCCACTTT	CASSMLSANSPLHF
TRBD2	NA	TRBV9	16	TRBJ2-2	TGTGCCAGCAGCTCTCTAGCGGGGGTTCTAGCCGGGGAGCTGTTTTTT	CASSSLAGVLAGELFF
NA	NA	TRBV4-3	15	TRBJ1-1	TGCGCCAGCAGCCAAGAGGAGGGGCGGGGCACTGAAGCTTTCTTT	CASSQEEGRGTEAFF
NA	NA	TRBV5-5	14	TRBJ1-1	TGTGCCAGCAGCCCGCCGGGGGGGAACACTGAAGCTTTCTTT	CASSPPGGNTEAFF
NA	NA	TRBV4-1	12	TRBJ1-2	TGCGCCAGCAGCGAGCGTAACTATGGCTACACCTTC	CASSERNYGYTF
NA	NA	TRBV4-3	15	TRBJ1-2	TGCGCCAGCAGCCAGAGACAGCTAGCTAACTATGGCTACACCTTC	CASSQRQLANYGYTF